This T cell receptor (beta chain) was captured in a study of T cells in Graves' hyperthyroidism and ophthalmopathy (dated by TCRdb to about 2019). Broadly, across the study: Peripheral blood samples were taken at initial diagnosis, before any treatment was given. A discovery cohort of about 100 patients, roughly 45 with Graves' ophthalmopathy and about 58 with stable Graves' hyperthyroidism, was used to find distinguishing TCR V-J signatures. Prospective prediction of ophthalmopathy was tested in an independent validation cohort of approximately 19 hyperthyroidism patients and 17 patients who later progressed to ophthalmopathy. The roughly 100 discovery patients were randomly divided into training and test sets at a 7:3 ratio. In addition, the study compared T-cell repertoires in thyroid tissue and in blood from over 5 Graves' hyperthyroidism patients. After sampling, hyperthyroidism patients received methimazole starting at 30 mg daily, and ophthalmopathy patients received high-dose intravenous methylprednisolone. According to the paper, TCR Vbeta CDR3 sequencing was carried out on about 140 peripheral blood samples, which came from more than 40 ophthalmopathy, 75 to 80 hyperthyroidism and around 17 progressor patients. Paper-wide results and their limitations: Most expanded thyroid clonotypes (frequency above 0.001) were also detected in blood, a finding suggesting that blood repertoires may reflect thyroid immune responses. In validation, progression to ophthalmopathy was predicted by the model with roughly 71% sensitivity and 72% to 85% specificity, a median of about 6.8 months before onset. Sample size was not statistically predetermined, and investigators were not blinded to group allocation. A 13 V-J signature model separated ophthalmopathy from stable hyperthyroidism, with about 90% sensitivity and roughly 82% specificity in cross-validation and 80%/75% in testing.

V is clipped by 0 bases and J by 4 bases, and the sequence between their germline boundaries is 13 bases long. The germline V gene sets CDR1 to SGHRS and CDR2 to YFSETQ. Reading from cysteine to phenylalanine, the CDR3 counts 15 amino acids. Only CDR3 DNA is held: 45 bases, read in frame from base 1. Graves' hyperthyroidism was defined as stable when no progression to ophthalmopathy occurred over 18 months of follow-up. The hyperthyroidism patients were between 18 and 65 years old and newly diagnosed, with a disease duration of less than 2 months. Patients with uncontrolled infections, other autoimmune diseases, pregnancy or lactation were excluded. Diagnoses relied on clinical symptoms, serum thyroxine and TRAb, thyroid ultrasound and orbital computed tomography. Ficoll-Paque density gradient centrifugation was used to isolate PBMCs from under 11 ml of fresh peripheral blood. Total RNA was extracted using Trizol reagent, and RNA quality was assessed on an Agilent 2100 Bioanalyzer.

The TCR beta CDR3 regions were amplified from RNA transcripts. A first-round RT-PCR of the TCR CDR3 used the HTBI primer set with the Qiagen OneStep RT-PCR kit. The libraries were constructed in a second round of multiplex PCR and then size-selected and purified. Sequencing of the libraries was done on an Illumina HiSeq2000 using paired-end 100 bp reads. Per the authors' processing: SOAPnuke was used to process the raw data, throwing out any read that contained adapters or uncalled bases, had a mean Phred below 15, or lacked an exact constant-primer or identifier match. COPE v1.2.5 was used to merge high-quality paired reads, and clonotypes were defined as unique nucleotide sequences. MiTCR v1.1 was used to align clonotypes to the IMGT TRBV, TRBD and TRBJ reference segments. The analysis included only V-J combinations with a frequency above 0.0001, which together covered more than 98% of the repertoires. The TCS score was defined as F50 (clonal expansion) divided by E x V (chaos), with BLOSUM62-based TCRdist calculated between CDR3 peptides within each V-J. Welch's t-statistics and random forest reduced roughly 500 V-J features to around 14, which were used in a naive Bayes classifier (R e1071). TCRdb trimmed public reads at Q25 via fastp, called clones via MiXCR and kept in-frame beta chains. Identical CDR3 proteins give one entry, which carries the most common genes and DNA. The V and J calls here are based on TCRdb, not the publication. Counted in this sample were 300,000 to 450,000 distinct CDR3 sequences; about 15% of them appeared once. The ten most abundant clones make up approximately 11% of the sample.

Ten or more counts support this clonotype. The clone's antigen remains unknown. No per-base quality is available; no much larger clone lies one base away. The receptor was derived from a woman aged 60-75 years with Graves' hyperthyroidism. The sample taken for sequencing was blood. The chain couples TRBV5-1 to TRBJ1-1; the D gene remains uncertain. The DNA sequence is TGCGCCAGCAGCTTGGACCTGGGTGGGCTCACTGAAGCTTTCTTT. Translated, it reads CASSLDLGGLTEAFF.